This T cell receptor beta chain was sequenced during a study of T-cell reconstitution after alpha-beta-depleted transplantation in children. Germline CDR1 reads SGHAT; CDR2 reads FQNNGV. This CDR3 is 18 amino acids long. The ends were cut back, 0 bases at V and 0 bases at J, with 16 bases in the middle. The TCRbeta library incorporated unique molecular identifiers. TCRdb fed the PCR reads into MiXCR, producing one record per CDR3 protein. The sample holds fewer than 700,000 distinct CDR3 sequences, roughly 13% seen once. V and J are TRBV11-2 and TRBJ2-3; tentatively, D is TRBD2 (5 bases). The source of this sequence is a male patient younger than 18 who had a stem cell transplant for acute myeloid leukemia, so the T cells may come from the graft donor. Sequenced here: PBMCs, mostly from graft donor cells, sampled 360 days after TCRalphabeta/CD19-depleted stem cell transplant. The CDR3 sequence: CASSLDPSAEASTDTQYF. The CDR3 nucleotides are TGTGCCAGCAGCTTAGACCCCTCAGCGGAAGCTAGCACAGATACGCAGTATTTT.